This TCR beta chain came from a study of blood T cell repertoires in COVID-19. Looking at the study overall: T cells, B-cell-depleted T cells, or PBMCs provided the cDNA or gDNA that served as material.

Authors' data handling: Estimation of nucleated cell counts relied on the amplification of reference gene primers. Profiling relied on immunoSEQ multiplex PCR, and the TCRdb table lists in-frame clones only, not all of them. V and J calls and clone size come straight from that table; D and trimming were deduced from the DNA. The repertoire consists of about 170,000 clones, with almost 85% occurring once and the leading ten covering around a fifth. The CDR3 consists of 15 residues. The V gene lost 3 bases and the J gene lost 0 bases, with 11 bases spanning the gap. Germline V gives CDR1 LNHDA, CDR2 SQIVND (reference sequence). Points on this clone: This same CDR3 is encoded by further DNA sequences in the sample.

What was sequenced was peripheral blood. This receptor was taken from a woman aged 80 or over with acute or convalescent COVID-19. The rearrangement uses TRBV19 and TRBJ1-1; D not certain. CDR3 protein: CASSIGGVMNTEAFF. The CDR3 DNA is TGTGCCAGTAGTATCGGCGGGGTCATGAACACTGAAGCTTTCTTT.